A selection of T cell receptor beta chains follows, all from one sample in a study of T cell responses to AZD1222 COVID-19 vaccine. Method: immunoSEQ multiplex PCR; TCRdb's copy keeps in-frame clones and lacks some. The table shows about 130,000 clones, with about 82% occurring only once. The material sequenced was peripheral blood, taken on day 0 of AZD1222 vaccination. The receptor set was obtained from an adult in good health. Each CDR3 is given with its conserved first and last residue. The order of the fields is CDR3 protein, CDR3 DNA, V gene, D gene, clone size, J gene. A D gene is named only where the DNA matches it firmly. Clone size, where shown, is once, few, many, or a class for clones that have expanded.

CDR3 protein: CASTTNGKGTEAFF
CDR3 DNA: TGTGCCAGCACCACGAACGGCAAGGGCACTGAAGCTTTCTTT
V gene: TRBV11-2
D gene: .
clone size: once
J gene: TRBJ1-1

CDR3 protein: CASSLAGSGANVLTF
CDR3 DNA: TGTGCCAGCAGCTTAGCCGGCTCTGGGGCCAACGTCCTGACTTTC
V gene: TRBV11-2
D gene: .
clone size: .
J gene: TRBJ2-6

CDR3 protein: CASSLELAGVEAGELFF
CDR3 DNA: TGCGCCAGCAGCTTGGAGCTAGCGGGAGTCGAGGCCGGGGAGCTGTTTTTT
V gene: TRBV5-1
D gene: TRBD2
clone size: .
J gene: TRBJ2-2

CDR3 protein: CASSFWRDQPQHF
CDR3 DNA: TGTGCCAGCAGTTTCTGGCGGGATCAGCCCCAGCATTTT
V gene: TRBV12-3/TRBV12-4
D gene: .
clone size: .
J gene: TRBJ1-5

CDR3 protein: CASSWTSGRGGYNEQFF
CDR3 DNA: TGTGCCAGCAGCTGGACTAGCGGGAGGGGGGGGTACAATGAGCAGTTCTTC
V gene: TRBV7-8
D gene: TRBD2
clone size: .
J gene: TRBJ2-1

CDR3 protein: CSAPTGGASNTEAFF
CDR3 DNA: TGCAGCGCTCCGACAGGGGGCGCATCTAACACTGAAGCTTTCTTT
V gene: TRBV29-1
D gene: TRBD1
clone size: .
J gene: TRBJ1-1

CDR3 protein: CASSARQYSNQPQHF
CDR3 DNA: TGTGCCAGCAGCGCCCGACAATATAGCAATCAGCCCCAGCATTTT
V gene: TRBV21-1
D gene: .
clone size: .
J gene: TRBJ1-5

CDR3 protein: CASTAGTDGYTF
CDR3 DNA: TGTGCCAGCACTGCGGGGACGGATGGCTACACCTTC
V gene: TRBV28
D gene: .
clone size: .
J gene: TRBJ1-2

CDR3 protein: CASSYSTRGGIQYF
CDR3 DNA: TGTGCCAGCAGTTACTCGACCAGGGGCGGCATTCAGTACTTC
V gene: TRBV6-5
D gene: .
clone size: once
J gene: TRBJ2-4

CDR3 protein: CASSLPQETQYF
CDR3 DNA: TGTGCCAGCAGCCTGCCCCAAGAGACCCAGTACTTC
V gene: TRBV5-6
D gene: .
clone size: few
J gene: TRBJ2-5

CDR3 protein: CASSSRDGTTNEKLFF
CDR3 DNA: TGTGCCAGCAGCTCGCGGGACGGAACAACTAATGAAAAACTGTTTTTT
V gene: TRBV7-9
D gene: .
clone size: once
J gene: TRBJ1-4

CDR3 protein: CASSEEYGETGSGANVLTF
CDR3 DNA: TGTGCCAGCAGTGAAGAATATGGGGAAACAGGCTCTGGGGCCAACGTCCTGACTTTC
V gene: TRBV6-1
D gene: .
clone size: .
J gene: TRBJ2-6

CDR3 protein: CASSQGTNEKLFF
CDR3 DNA: TGTGCCAGCTCACAAGGGACTAATGAAAAACTGTTTTTT
V gene: TRBV18
D gene: .
clone size: .
J gene: TRBJ1-4

CDR3 protein: CASSYFQKQSEAFF
CDR3 DNA: TGTGCCAGCAGTTACTTCCAGAAGCAGTCTGAAGCTTTCTTT
V gene: TRBV6-2/TRBV6-3
D gene: .
clone size: .
J gene: TRBJ1-1

CDR3 protein: CASSQNPRQPGREAFF
CDR3 DNA: TGCGCCAGCAGCCAAAACCCCCGACAGCCGGGGCGTGAAGCTTTCTTT
V gene: TRBV4-1
D gene: .
clone size: .
J gene: TRBJ1-1

CDR3 protein: CASSFISGGFDTQYF
CDR3 DNA: TGTGCCAGCAGTTTCATTAGCGGGGGGTTTGATACGCAGTATTTT
V gene: TRBV27
D gene: TRBD2
clone size: .
J gene: TRBJ2-3

CDR3 protein: CASSSRTGASDEQYF
CDR3 DNA: TGTGCCAGCAGTTCCCGGACAGGGGCTAGCGACGAGCAGTACTTC
V gene: TRBV6-5
D gene: TRBD1
clone size: large
J gene: TRBJ2-7

CDR3 protein: CASSLVNRANNSPLHF
CDR3 DNA: TGTGCCAGCAGCTTAGTTAACAGGGCCAATAATTCACCCCTCCACTTT
V gene: TRBV7-2
D gene: .
clone size: .
J gene: TRBJ1-6

CDR3 protein: CASSLWGRATDTQYF
CDR3 DNA: TGTGCCAGCAGCTTGTGGGGGAGGGCCACAGATACGCAGTATTTT
V gene: TRBV7-2
D gene: TRBD2
clone size: .
J gene: TRBJ2-3

CDR3 protein: CASSRDRDLYEQYF
CDR3 DNA: TGCGCCAGCAGCCGTGACAGGGACCTCTACGAGCAGTACTTC
V gene: TRBV4-3
D gene: TRBD1
clone size: .
J gene: TRBJ2-7

CDR3 protein: CASSLTYEQYF
CDR3 DNA: TGTGCCAGCAGCTTGACCTACGAGCAGTACTTC
V gene: TRBV5-8
D gene: .
clone size: .
J gene: TRBJ2-7

CDR3 protein: CASSKGSQAGNEQFF
CDR3 DNA: TGTGCCAGCAGCAAGGGCTCACAGGCGGGCAATGAGCAGTTCTTC
V gene: TRBV7-7
D gene: .
clone size: few
J gene: TRBJ2-1

CDR3 protein: CASRRSGARDGYTF
CDR3 DNA: TGTGCCAGCAGACGATCAGGGGCTCGAGATGGCTACACCTTC
V gene: TRBV27
D gene: .
clone size: few
J gene: TRBJ1-2

CDR3 protein: CASSPQTGAYGYTF
CDR3 DNA: TGTGCCAGCAGCCCACAGACAGGGGCGTATGGCTACACCTTC
V gene: TRBV7-9
D gene: TRBD1
clone size: .
J gene: TRBJ1-2

CDR3 protein: CASSYSGQGGGDIQYF
CDR3 DNA: TGTGCCAGCAGTTACTCGGGACAGGGTGGTGGGGACATTCAGTACTTC
V gene: TRBV6-5
D gene: TRBD1
clone size: .
J gene: TRBJ2-4

CDR3 protein: CASSVGMNNSPLHF
CDR3 DNA: TGTGCCAGCAGTGTGGGAATGAATAATTCACCCCTCCACTTT
V gene: TRBV6-6
D gene: .
clone size: .
J gene: TRBJ1-6

CDR3 protein: CAISESGGKHTIYF
CDR3 DNA: TGTGCCATCAGTGAGTCGGGGGGGAAGCACACCATATATTTT
V gene: TRBV10-3
D gene: .
clone size: .
J gene: TRBJ1-3